There are many counts of the clone carrying this TCR beta chain. Its antigen is unidentified. V dropped 8 bases and J dropped 7 bases, with 12 bases sitting between them. The CDR3 loop spans 13 amino acids. The data were taken from a study of T cells after yellow fever vaccination. TCRdb redid the calling of the 5' RACE reads with MiXCR, one entry per CDR3 protein. The sample contains roughly 150,000 distinct CDR3 sequences, 7.7% of which appear only once. The study's findings and limits: There was a small share of clonotypes that showed up in both the CD4 and CD8 compartments. High-abundance clonotypes from the bulk population could contaminate FACS-sorted repertoires.

V and J are TRBV12-3 or TRBV12-4 and TRBJ1-6, with a possible D match to TRBD1 (5 bases). The clonotype originates from a man aged 25-45 years who received the YFV17D yellow fever vaccine. The material was CD4+ T cells sorted from PBMCs, obtained 5 days after the yellow fever booster vaccination. CDR3 in DNA: TGTGCCAGCGGGGTTGAGGGGAATTCACCCCTCCACTTT. Translated: CASGVEGNSPLHF.